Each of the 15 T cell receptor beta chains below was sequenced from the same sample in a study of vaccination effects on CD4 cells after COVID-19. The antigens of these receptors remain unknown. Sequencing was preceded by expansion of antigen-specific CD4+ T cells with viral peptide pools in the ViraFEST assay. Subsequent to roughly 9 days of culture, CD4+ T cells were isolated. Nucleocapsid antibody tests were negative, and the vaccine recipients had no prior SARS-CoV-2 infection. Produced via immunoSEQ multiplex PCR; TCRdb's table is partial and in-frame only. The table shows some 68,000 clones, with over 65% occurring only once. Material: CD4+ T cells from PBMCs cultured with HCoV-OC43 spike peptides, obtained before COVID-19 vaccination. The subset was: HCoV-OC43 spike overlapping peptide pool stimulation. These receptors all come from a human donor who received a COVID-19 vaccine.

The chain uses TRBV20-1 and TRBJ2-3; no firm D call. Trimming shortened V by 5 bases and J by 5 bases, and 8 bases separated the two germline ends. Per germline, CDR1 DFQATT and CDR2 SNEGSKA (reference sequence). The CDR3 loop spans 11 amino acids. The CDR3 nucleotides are TGCAGTGCTGGGCGGAAAGATACGCAGTATTTT. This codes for CSAGRKDTQYF.

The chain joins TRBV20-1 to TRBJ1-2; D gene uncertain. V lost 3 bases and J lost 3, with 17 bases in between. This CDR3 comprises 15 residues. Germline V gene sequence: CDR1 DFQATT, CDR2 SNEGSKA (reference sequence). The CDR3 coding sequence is TGCAGTGCTAGTGTGCAAGGGAAAAAAGACTATGGCTACACCTTC. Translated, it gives CSASVQGKKDYGYTF.

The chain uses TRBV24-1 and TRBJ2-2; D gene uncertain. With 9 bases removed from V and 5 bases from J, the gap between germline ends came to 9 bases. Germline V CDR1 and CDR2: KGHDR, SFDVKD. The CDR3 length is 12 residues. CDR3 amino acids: CATSWRTGELFF. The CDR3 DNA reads TGTGCCACCTCCTGGCGTACCGGGGAGCTGTTTTTT.

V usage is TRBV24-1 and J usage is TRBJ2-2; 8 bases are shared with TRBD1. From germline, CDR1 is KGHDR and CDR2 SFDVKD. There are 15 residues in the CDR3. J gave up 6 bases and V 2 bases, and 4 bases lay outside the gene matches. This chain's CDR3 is CATSDSDRVPGELFF. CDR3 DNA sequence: TGTGCCACCAGTGATTCGGACAGGGTTCCCGGGGAGCTGTTTTTT.

Here the CDR3 DNA reads TGCGCCAGCAGCCAAGGGACGGACAACTATGGCTACACCTTC. The encoded protein is CASSQGTDNYGYTF. The chain couples TRBV4-3 to TRBJ1-2, with D unresolved. Germline V lookup: CDR1 LGHNA, CDR2 YSLEER. Trimming took off 1 base at V and 2 bases at J, with 8 bases between the two ends. The CDR3 has 14 residues.

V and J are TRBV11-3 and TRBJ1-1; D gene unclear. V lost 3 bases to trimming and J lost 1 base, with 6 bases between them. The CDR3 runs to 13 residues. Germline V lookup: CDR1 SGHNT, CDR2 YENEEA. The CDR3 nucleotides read TGTGCCAGCAGCTTGGAGGAGAACACTGAAGCTTTCTTT. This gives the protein CASSLEENTEAFF.

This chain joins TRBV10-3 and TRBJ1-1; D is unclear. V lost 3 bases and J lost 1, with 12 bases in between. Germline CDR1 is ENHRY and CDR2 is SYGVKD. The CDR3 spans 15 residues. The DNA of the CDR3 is TGTGCCATCAGTGACCCGGGCGTACCGAACACTGAAGCTTTCTTT. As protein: CAISDPGVPNTEAFF.

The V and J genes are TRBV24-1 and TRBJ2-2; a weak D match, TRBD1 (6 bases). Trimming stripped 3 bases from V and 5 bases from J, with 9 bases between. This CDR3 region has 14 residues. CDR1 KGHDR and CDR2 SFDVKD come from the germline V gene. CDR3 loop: CATSDVQGTGELFF. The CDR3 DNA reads TGTGCCACCAGTGATGTACAGGGTACCGGGGAGCTGTTTTTT.

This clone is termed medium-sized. CDR3 in amino acids: CASSPTGGADTQYF. CDR3 DNA sequence: TGTGCCAGCAGCCCTACGGGGGGGGCAGATACGCAGTATTTT. The rearrangement links TRBV7-8 to TRBJ2-3, with 8 bases identical to TRBD2. V was pared by 5 bases and J by 4 bases, with 5 bases of the junction left unmatched. Germline V lookup: CDR1 SGHVS, CDR2 FQNEAQ. This CDR3 contains 14 residues. Filled out from reference TRBV7-8 and TRBJ2-3, the complete variable domain reads GAGVSQSPRYKVAKRGQDVALRCDPISGHVSLFWYQQALGQGPEFLTYFQNEAQLDKSGLPSDRFFAERPEGSVSTLKIQRTQQEDSAVYLCASSPTGGADTQYFGPGTRLTVL.

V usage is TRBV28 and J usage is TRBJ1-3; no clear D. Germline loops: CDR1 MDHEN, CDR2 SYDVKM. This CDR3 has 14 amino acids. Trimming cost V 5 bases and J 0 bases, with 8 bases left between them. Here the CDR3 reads CASSLTFSGNTIYF. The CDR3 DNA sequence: TGTGCCAGCAGTCTGACCTTCTCTGGAAACACCATATATTTT. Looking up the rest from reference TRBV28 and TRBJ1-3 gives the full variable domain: DVKVTQSSRYLVKRTGEKVFLECVQDMDHENMFWYRQDPGLGLRLIYFSYDVKMKEKGDIPEGYSVSREKKERFSLILESASTNQTSMYLCASSLTFSGNTIYFGEGSWLTVV.

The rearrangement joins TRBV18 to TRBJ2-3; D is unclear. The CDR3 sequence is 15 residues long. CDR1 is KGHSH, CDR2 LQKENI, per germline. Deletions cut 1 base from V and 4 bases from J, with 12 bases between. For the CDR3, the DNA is TGTGCCAGCTCACCACGGTATAAGGGCCCAGATACGCAGTATTTT. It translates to CASSPRYKGPDTQYF.

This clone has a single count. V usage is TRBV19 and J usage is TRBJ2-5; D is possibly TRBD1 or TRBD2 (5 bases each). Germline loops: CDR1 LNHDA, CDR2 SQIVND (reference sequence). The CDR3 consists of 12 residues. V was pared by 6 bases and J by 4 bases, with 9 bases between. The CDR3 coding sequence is TGTGCCAGTAGCCCGGGGACAGAGACCCAGTACTTC. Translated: CASSPGTETQYF.

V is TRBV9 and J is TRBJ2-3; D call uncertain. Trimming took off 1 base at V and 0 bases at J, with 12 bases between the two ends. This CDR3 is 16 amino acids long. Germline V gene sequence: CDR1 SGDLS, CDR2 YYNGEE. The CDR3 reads CASSVHQYSSTDTQYF. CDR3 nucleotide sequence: TGTGCCAGCAGCGTACATCAGTACTCTAGCACAGATACGCAGTATTTT.

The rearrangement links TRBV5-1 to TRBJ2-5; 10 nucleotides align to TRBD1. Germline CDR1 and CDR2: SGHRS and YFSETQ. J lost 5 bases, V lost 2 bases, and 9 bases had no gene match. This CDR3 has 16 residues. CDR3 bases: TGCGCCAGCAGCTTCGCGGGACAGGGGTCGAGGGAGACCCAGTACTTC. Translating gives CASSFAGQGSRETQYF.

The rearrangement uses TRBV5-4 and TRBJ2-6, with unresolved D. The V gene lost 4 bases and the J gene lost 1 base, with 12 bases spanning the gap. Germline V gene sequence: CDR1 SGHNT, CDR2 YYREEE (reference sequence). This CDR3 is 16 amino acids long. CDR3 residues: CASSQVGRSGANVLTF. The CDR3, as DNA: TGTGCCAGCAGCCAGGTAGGGCGATCTGGGGCCAACGTCCTGACTTTC.